The rows below give T cell receptor beta chains drawn from one sample of a study of T cells after yellow fever vaccination. One entry per CDR3 protein, called by TCRdb with MiXCR from the 5' RACE reads. The top ten hold about 20% of the sample, which has some 300,000 distinct CDR3 sequences, approximately 3.8% seen once. The source was PBMCs, collected on the day of the yellow fever booster vaccination. The receptors were gathered from a man aged 18-30 years who received the YFV17D yellow fever vaccine. CDR3s include the opening cysteine and the closing phenylalanine or tryptophan. Only some rows state a clone size, as once, few, many or a class for expanded clones.

few TRBJ1-2 14 TRBV4-3 CASSQDPGGHGYTF
many TRBJ2-7 12 TRBV10-2 CASSRGAHEQYF
many TRBJ1-5 14 TRBV24-1 CATSDGTGLQPQHF
many TRBJ1-2 15 TRBV3-1 CASSADFEGNYGYTF
- TRBJ2-1 14 TRBV20-1 CSAGTSGGYNEQFF
many TRBJ2-2 16 TRBV20-1 CSARVLAGGNTGELFF
many TRBJ1-4 11 TRBV20-1 CSARDQLKLFF
few TRBJ1-4 12 TRBV6-1 CASEATNEKLFF
- TRBJ2-5 15 TRBV7-2 CASSFWTSGEETQYF
few TRBJ1-3 11 TRBV29-1 CSVAWGHTIYF
few TRBJ2-1 15 TRBV29-1 CSVLGGPGSYNEQFF
many TRBJ2-1 14 TRBV12-3/TRBV12-4 CASSWTGSYNEQFF
- TRBJ2-2 17 TRBV19 CASSMGWGQGGTGELFF
many TRBJ2-5 17 TRBV5-1 CASSWGLTGYLQETQYF
many TRBJ2-4 15 TRBV5-1 CASSLDGGAKNIQYF
- TRBJ2-3 13 TRBV6-2/TRBV6-3 CASSYRAADTQYF
- TRBJ1-5 14 TRBV6-2/TRBV6-3 CASRPTGGRQPQHF
few TRBJ2-7 17 TRBV5-5 CASSGTSGGASSYEQYF
few TRBJ1-1 13 TRBV27 CASSALGWTEAFF
many TRBJ1-1 12 TRBV5-4 CASSLEPGEAFF
many TRBJ2-7 13 TRBV18 CASSPSGAYEQYF
many TRBJ2-1 17 TRBV7-9 CASSPRQGASAYNEQFF
- TRBJ2-5 15 TRBV4-2 CASSQGGAGRETQYF
- TRBJ2-3 15 TRBV4-3 CASRSGGQGQDTQYF
few TRBJ2-7 14 TRBV6-6 CASRATGGSYEQYF
- TRBJ2-1 16 TRBV7-9 CASSQYDVKPHNEQFF
many TRBJ2-5 16 TRBV12-3/TRBV12-4 CASSLILGLPQETQYF
- TRBJ1-5 13 TRBV27 CASGLGGGQPQHF
- TRBJ1-4 15 TRBV5-1 CASSLEPHLNEKLFF
many TRBJ2-3 16 TRBV4-1 CASSQEGGLEGDTQYF
many TRBJ2-1 16 TRBV7-3 CASSLWASVPQTEQFF
many TRBJ1-1 14 TRBV3-1 CASSHWTVNTEAFF
- TRBJ1-5 14 TRBV6-5 CASRNRELGQPQHF
- TRBJ1-5 18 TRBV6-5 CASSQQGRRPYSNQPQHF
many TRBJ2-1 17 TRBV7-8 CASSFWVGSNSYNEQFF
many TRBJ2-7 16 TRBV4-3 CASSPAWDRAAYEQYF
many TRBJ1-2 15 TRBV19 CASSDPGQGMSGYTF
few TRBJ1-1 14 TRBV27 CASSRIGGGTEAFF
- TRBJ2-1 15 TRBV6-4 CASSRQAHSYNEQFF
many TRBJ1-5 17 TRBV4-2 CASSPSQGEYSNQPQHF
- TRBJ2-6 16 TRBV2 CASSEERGSGANVLTF
many TRBJ1-1 14 TRBV4-1 CATHPTGRNTEAFF
- TRBJ2-5 14 TRBV7-3 CASSPDRSQETQYF
many TRBJ2-1 12 TRBV7-3 CASSPGVNEQFF
- TRBJ1-2 13 TRBV12-3/TRBV12-4 CASSPGKITGYTF
many TRBJ1-6 17 TRBV9 CASSVEAGRTYNSPLHF
- TRBJ2-1 14 TRBV28 CASSLLLKGNEQFF
- TRBJ1-1 17 TRBV5-1 CASSLGNAGKGNTEAFF
- TRBJ2-7 14 TRBV30 CAWTPGTGSYEQYF
many TRBJ2-5 13 TRBV3-1 CASSQNPEETQYF
few TRBJ1-6 13 TRBV6-1 CASYSGYNSPLHF
- TRBJ2-2 17 TRBV3-1 CASSQDWQLAGTGELFF
many TRBJ1-5 14 TRBV19 CASSITGGGQPQHF
- TRBJ1-5 14 TRBV27 CASSPYIGNQPQHF
many TRBJ2-5 15 TRBV11-2 CASSLGPGNQETQYF
many TRBJ2-5 15 TRBV5-4 CASSPSGLAEETQYF
- TRBJ2-6 14 TRBV5-1 CASSLNVGANVLTF
many TRBJ2-3 17 TRBV20-1 CSAKPRGGTSGTDTQYF
many TRBJ2-1 10 TRBV29-1 CSAEVAVQFF